The clone carrying this T cell receptor (beta chain) was counted between two and nine times. Its cognate antigen is unknown. Among all donors, each was a healthy Caucasian. TCRdb recomputed calls from the 5' RACE reads with MiXCR, one row per CDR3 protein. Here the sample spans hundreds of thousands of distinct CDR3 sequences, roughly 8% being singletons. This entry is derived from a study of identical twins. The germline CDR1 and CDR2 sequences are MGHRA and YSYEKL. The CDR3 loop spans 16 amino acids. V trimming: 0 bases; J trimming: 4 bases; junction bases outside the gene matches: 7. Study-wide results and caveats: The study reached conclusions through statistical analysis that was cross-sectional, not following the same donors. With abundant cord blood beta clonotypes, insertions were fewer; memory repertoires showed no such pattern. There was more out-of-frame TCR alpha sharing in monozygotic twins than models estimated.

These sequences were also reported in another study, on yellow fever vaccine responses in identical twins.

The sequence was obtained from a woman aged 18-35 years in good health. The rearrangement joins TRBV4-1 to TRBJ2-7; TRBD1 aligns across 9 bases. The sample consisted of PBMCs. In DNA form, the CDR3 reads TGCGCCAGCAGCCAAGAAGGTGCCGGGACAGGGTACGAGCAGTACTTC. The encoded protein is CASSQEGAGTGYEQYF.